This T cell receptor beta chain was captured in a study of blood T cell repertoires in COVID-19. Overall study: Sites in the United States, Italy and Spain provided acute and convalescent COVID-19 samples. T cells, B-cell-depleted T cells, or PBMCs provided the cDNA or gDNA that served as material.

Cohort assignment relied on participant-reported clinical history. In the authors' workflow: Reference gene primer amplification in the assay estimated nucleated cell counts. Only in-frame clones appear in the TCRdb table, and some are missing; sequencing was by immunoSEQ multiplex PCR. The V and J calls and clone size were taken over from that table, and D and trimming were inferred from the DNA. The sample records approximately 260,000 clones, approximately 90% being singletons. Germline CDR1 reads LGHDT; CDR2 reads YNNKEL (reference sequence). V was pared by 6 bases and J by 0 bases, with 15 bases between. The CDR3 runs 15 residues.

The chain joins TRBV3-1 (or the pseudogene TRBV3-2) to TRBJ2-7, with D possibly being TRBD1 (6 bases). The receptor's source is a woman aged 30 to 39 with acute COVID-19. The sample comprised PBMCs or T cells enriched from blood (not recorded which). CDR3 in DNA: TGTGCCAGCAGTCGAGCCAGGGGAAGCTCCTACGAGCAGTACTTC. It translates to CASSRARGSSYEQYF.